The clone carrying this T cell receptor (beta chain) occurred a few times. The antigen remains unidentified. Extraction and reverse transcription of RNA yielded cDNA as the sequencing template. Repertoires were generated with immunoSEQ multiplex PCR, while TCRdb's copy carries only in-frame clones and drops some. The table has about 76,000 clones, approximately 64% seen once. This sample stems from a study of CD8+ T cells in alopecia areata. Whole-study context: Treated patients received oral tofacitinib, 5 to 10 mg twice daily. Severity of treated patients was scored by affected scalp percentage.

Germline values: CDR1 GTSNPN, CDR2 SVGIG (reference sequence). The CDR3 spans 12 residues. The V gene lost 2 bases and the J gene lost 5 bases, with 6 bases spanning the gap. Stated treatment: oral pan-JAK inhibitor, 5-10 mg twice daily. Regarding the study as a whole: Scalp clonality decreased significantly with tofacitinib, and so did expanded CD8+ clones among the top 100.

V usage is TRBV30 and J usage is TRBJ1-4, with D unresolved. This TCR came from a human donor with alopecia areata. This specimen consisted of CD8+ T cells sorted from blood, obtained at week 24, from a patient treated with tofacitinib. CDR3 loop: CAWSLQNEKLFF. The DNA of the CDR3 is TGTGCCTGGAGTCTCCAAAATGAAAAACTGTTTTTT.